Listed below are T cell receptor beta chains from one sample, sequenced in a study of T cell responses to AZD1222 COVID-19 vaccine. Clones were read by immunoSEQ multiplex PCR, and TCRdb kept only the in-frame ones, dropping some. The data contain 55,000 to 65,000 clones, approximately 83% of them singletons. This specimen was peripheral blood, taken on day 0 of AZD1222 vaccination. The receptors derive from an adult in good health. Each CDR3 is given with its conserved first and last residue. A D gene is named only where the DNA matches it firmly. Rows may omit the clone size; those that give it use once, few, many or a size class.

D gene,V gene,J gene,clone size,CDR3 DNA,CDR3 protein
-,TRBV4-2,TRBJ1-5,-,TGTGCCAGCAGCCAAGATGGTTTAAGCAATCAGCCCCAGCATTTT,CASSQDGLSNQPQHF
-,TRBV28,TRBJ2-7,-,TGTGCCAGCAGGATAACAGGGGACTTCTACGAGCAGTACTTC,CASRITGDFYEQYF
TRBD1,TRBV27,TRBJ2-1,-,TGTGCCAGCAGTTTACGGGACAGGGGTGAGCAGTTCTTC,CASSLRDRGEQFF
TRBD1,TRBV10-2,TRBJ1-4,-,TGCGCCAGCAGCGGGACCGGGACAGGGGGCTATGAAAAACTGTTTTTT,CASSGTGTGGYEKLFF
-,TRBV4-2,TRBJ1-5,-,TGTGCCAGCAGCCAAGATATCAGGGGACAACAGCCCCAGCATTTT,CASSQDIRGQQPQHF
TRBD2,TRBV5-5,TRBJ2-3,once,TGTGCCAGCAGCCGCGCCGGGACTAGTTACGATACGCAGTATTTT,CASSRAGTSYDTQYF
TRBD1,TRBV5-6,TRBJ1-5,-,TGTGCCAGCAGCTTGGGGGGACAGGGCCAGACTAATCAGCCCCAGCATTTT,CASSLGGQGQTNQPQHF
-,TRBV6-5,TRBJ2-7,-,TGTGCCAGCAGTCAGGGTTCGGCGTACTACGAGCAGTACTTC,CASSQGSAYYEQYF
-,TRBV10-3,TRBJ2-2,-,TGTGCCATCACCGGGACTGGCGGGGAGCTGTTTTTT,CAITGTGGELFF
-,TRBV27,TRBJ1-2,once,TGTGCCAGCAGTTTAAGAGGCCAGATTGGACAGTCCACTCCTTTTAACGTCGCCTTC,CASSLRGQIGQSTPFNVAF
-,TRBV9,TRBJ1-1,few,TGTGCCAGCAGCGCCGGACCGGGCCTCGAGGGGATCACTGAAGCTTTCTTT,CASSAGPGLEGITEAFF
-,TRBV7-9,TRBJ2-7,-,TGTGCCAGCAGCGACGGCCAGCGACAAGGCTCCTACGAGCAGTACTTC,CASSDGQRQGSYEQYF
-,TRBV10-3,TRBJ2-7,-,TGTGCCATCAAATCAACAGGGTCCAACTACGAGCAGTACTTC,CAIKSTGSNYEQYF
TRBD1,TRBV27,TRBJ2-5,-,TGTGCCAGCAGTTTATATGTCCGGGACAGGGTCTGGGAGACCCAGTACTTC,CASSLYVRDRVWETQYF
-,TRBV18,TRBJ2-2,-,TGTGCCAGCTCAGTAAAAGACACCGGGGAGCTGTTTTTT,CASSVKDTGELFF
TRBD2,TRBV27,TRBJ2-2,-,TGTGCCAGCAGTTTGGAGACTAGCGGATACACCGGGGAGCTGTTTTTT,CASSLETSGYTGELFF
-,TRBV7-3,TRBJ1-3,-,TGTGCCAGCGGCGGGACTGGAAACACCATATATTTT,CASGGTGNTIYF
-,TRBV11-2,TRBJ1-5,-,TGTGCCAGCAGCTCCGTGGCGGGAGGTAATCAGCCCCAGCATTTT,CASSSVAGGNQPQHF
TRBD1,TRBV19,TRBJ2-7,once,TGTGCCAGTAGTGAACGGACAGGGCGGTACGAGCAGTACTTC,CASSERTGRYEQYF
-,TRBV19,TRBJ2-2,-,TGTGCCAGTAGCCACCCAACCCAAAACACCGGGGAGCTGTTTTTT,CASSHPTQNTGELFF
-,TRBV9,TRBJ2-7,-,TGTGCCAGCAGCGACCGGGCCAACAGCTACGAGCAGTACTTC,CASSDRANSYEQYF
-,TRBV29-1,TRBJ1-2,-,TGCAGCGTTGATCGGGACGGCTTCTATGGCTACACCTTC,CSVDRDGFYGYTF
-,TRBV2,TRBJ2-1,-,TGTGCCAGCAGTGAGGGGAGGTACAATGAGCAGTTCTTC,CASSEGRYNEQFF
TRBD1,TRBV7-7,TRBJ1-2,-,TGTGCTAGCAGCCCGGGACAGGGTCTGGGCTACACCTTC,CASSPGQGLGYTF
TRBD1,TRBV29-1,TRBJ1-1,-,TGCAGCGTCCGGACAGGGTTGGGAGAAACTGAAGCTTTCTTT,CSVRTGLGETEAFF
-,TRBV28,TRBJ1-3,-,TGTGCCAGCAGCCCCGACCTCGGGGCGTCTGTCTCTGGAAACACCATATATTTT,CASSPDLGASVSGNTIYF
-,TRBV19,TRBJ1-5,-,TGTGCCAGCAGGGGCGAGGGACGTAATGGTCAGCCCCAGCATTTT,CASRGEGRNGQPQHF
-,TRBV21-1,TRBJ2-2,once,TGTGCCAGCAGCAAACGTGGGAGGACAGGGACCACCGGGGAGCTGTTTTTT,CASSKRGRTGTTGELFF
-,TRBV5-6,TRBJ1-5,once,TGTGCCAGCAGTAAGACAGGATCGAATCAGCCCCAGCATTTT,CASSKTGSNQPQHF
-,TRBV6-5,TRBJ2-7,-,TGTGCCAGCAGTTACCGAGGGGAAAAGCAGTACTTC,CASSYRGEKQYF
-,TRBV2,TRBJ1-2,few,TGTGCCAGCACATCAGGGACCTTGGACTATGGCTACACCTTC,CASTSGTLDYGYTF
TRBD2,TRBV6-1,TRBJ2-3,-,TGTGCCAGCAGTGAGATCATAGCGGGGGGATTAGCAGATACGCAGTATTTT,CASSEIIAGGLADTQYF
-,TRBV6-5,TRBJ2-2,-,TGTGCCAGTAAAACGGACACGTCCACCGGGGAGCTGTTTTTT,CASKTDTSTGELFF
-,TRBV28,TRBJ1-2,-,TGTGCCAGCAGCTCAGACGGTGGGGGCAGCTATGGCTACACCTTC,CASSSDGGGSYGYTF
TRBD1,TRBV15,TRBJ1-1,-,TGTGCCACCAGCGGGCCGGGACAGGGGCACACTGAAGCTTTCTTT,CATSGPGQGHTEAFF
-,TRBV11-2,TRBJ2-7,-,TGTGCCAGCAGCTTCTCCCCGGGACGCAACCCGACCTACGAGCAGTACTTC,CASSFSPGRNPTYEQYF
-,TRBV11-2,TRBJ1-3,once,TGTGCCAGCAGCTTAGAGGGGGTCCTCTACTCTGGAAACACCATATATTTT,CASSLEGVLYSGNTIYF
-,TRBV28,TRBJ2-6,-,TGTGCCAGCAGTGTAGACCAACGACAGGTTGAGGGATACTCTGGGGCCAACGTCCTGACTTTC,CASSVDQRQVEGYSGANVLTF
-,TRBV28,TRBJ1-4,-,TGTGCCAGCAGTGGCCGACAGCGTCCGGCTGAAAAACTGTTTTTT,CASSGRQRPAEKLFF
-,TRBV15,TRBJ1-2,once,TGTGCCACCACCGAGCGGGGAGCTAACTATGGCTACACCTTC,CATTERGANYGYTF
-,TRBV18,TRBJ2-5,-,TGTGCCAGCTCACCACCGGGCGTCCCCCAGGGGACCCAGTACTTC,CASSPPGVPQGTQYF
-,TRBV11-2,TRBJ1-2,-,TGTGCCAGCAGCTCGTCAAGGGGCGGCTATGGCTACACCTTC,CASSSSRGGYGYTF
-,TRBV6-5,TRBJ1-1,-,TGTGCCAGCATTAGGAACACTGAAGCTTTCTTT,CASIRNTEAFF
TRBD1,TRBV5-1,TRBJ2-7,-,TGCGCCAGCAGCTTGGCCCCGGGACAGGGAAGACGGGAGCAGTACTTC,CASSLAPGQGRREQYF
-,TRBV2,TRBJ1-5,-,TGTGCCAGCAGCGCCGGCCGAAGCAATCAGCCCCAGCATTTT,CASSAGRSNQPQHF
-,TRBV19,TRBJ1-5,-,TGTGCCAGTAGTATAGTGTCAGGTTCCAATCAGCCCCAGCATTTT,CASSIVSGSNQPQHF
-,TRBV2,TRBJ1-5,-,TGTGCCAGCAGTGTCGGACTCGGGAGGCCCCAGCATTTT,CASSVGLGRPQHF
-,TRBV4-2,TRBJ2-3,-,TGTGCCAGCGGTCCGGGGACGTGGACAGATACGCAGTATTTT,CASGPGTWTDTQYF
-,TRBV7-6,TRBJ1-6,-,TGTGCCAGCAGCTTAAGGGCGGAGAGCTCCTATAATTCACCCCTCCACTTT,CASSLRAESSYNSPLHF
-,TRBV7-9,TRBJ2-6,few,TGTGCCAGCACCCGAAGGGGGGGAGGTGAAGCTGGGGCCAACGTCCTGACTTTC,CASTRRGGGEAGANVLTF
TRBD2,TRBV9,TRBJ2-1,-,TGTGCCAGCAGCCCCCAGTGGGTGGCTAGCGGGGGGCCCAGCTCCTACAATGAGCAGTTCTTC,CASSPQWVASGGPSSYNEQFF
-,TRBV4-2,TRBJ2-3,-,TGTGCCAGCAGCCAAGTAGGGCAGGGAGATTACACAGATACGCAGTATTTT,CASSQVGQGDYTDTQYF
-,TRBV18,TRBJ1-4,-,TGTGCCAGCTCACCACAGGGGGAAAAACTGTTTTTT,CASSPQGEKLFF
TRBD1,TRBV6-5,TRBJ1-5,-,TGTGCCAGCAGAGGGGGCTATAGCAATCAGCCCCAGCATTTT,CASRGGYSNQPQHF
TRBD1,TRBV9,TRBJ2-2,-,TGTGCCAGCAGCGTAGTACAGGGGGCGAACACCGGGGAGCTGTTTTTT,CASSVVQGANTGELFF
TRBD1,TRBV9,TRBJ2-7,-,TGTGCCAGCAGCGTAAGGGGGCTTTTGATCTCCTACGAGCAGTACTTC,CASSVRGLLISYEQYF
-,TRBV24-1,TRBJ2-2,-,TGTGCCACCAGTGATTTGCGGGAGAACACCGGGGAGCTGTTTTTT,CATSDLRENTGELFF
-,TRBV7-6,TRBJ1-4,-,TGTGCCAGCAGCTTAGAGGCCAGCCCGGGTGAGAAACTGTTTTTT,CASSLEASPGEKLFF